The rows below give T cell receptor beta chains drawn from one sample of a study of CD8 T cells in Susac syndrome. MiXCR was run by TCRdb on the immunoSEQ multiplex PCR reads, yielding one entry per CDR3 protein. The profile covers 150,000 or so distinct CDR3 sequences, with roughly 94% appearing a single time and about 0.073% taken by the ten largest. Sequenced material: CD4+ T cells from PBMCs. These receptors all stem from a human donor in good health. CDR3s leave out the opening cysteine and the closing phenylalanine or tryptophan.

cdr3_aa	j_call	v_call
ATAAQGLEQY	TRBJ2-7	TRBV2
ASSYSAKNEKLF	TRBJ1-4	TRBV6-6
ASSYQQGADT	TRBJ1-2	TRBV6-2/TRBV6-3
SASSRSGPGEQY	TRBJ2-7	TRBV20-1
ASSYRRTAPNEKLF	TRBJ1-4	TRBV6-5
ASSQDNRGYEQY	TRBJ2-7	TRBV4-3
ASSETGYEQY	TRBJ2-7	TRBV2
ASSPRTQTGRNEQF	TRBJ2-1	TRBV5-1
ASRRTSAFYEQY	TRBJ2-7	TRBV6-5
ASTRDRGPSSTEAF	TRBJ1-1	TRBV5-1
SARDLGSSSPLH	TRBJ1-6	TRBV20-1
AISEGSRAETQY	TRBJ2-5	TRBV10-3
ASSRQGGTEVF	TRBJ1-1	TRBV19
SARRSGSFTDTQY	TRBJ2-3	TRBV20-1
ASSPGLAGALLGYEQY	TRBJ2-7	TRBV7-2
AIGQGAAIGYT	TRBJ1-2	TRBV10-3
AWSLDTSEKLF	TRBJ1-4	TRBV30
SARAGYQETQY	TRBJ2-5	TRBV20-1
ASSVTGVQNTGELF	TRBJ2-2	TRBV9
ASRTVNNEQF	TRBJ2-1	TRBV6-2/TRBV6-3
ASSFMTPDTQY	TRBJ2-3	TRBV6-2/TRBV6-3
SVVLAVSSYEQY	TRBJ2-7	TRBV29-1
ASRPSTTPTGELF	TRBJ2-2	TRBV5-1
ASRTGTGVTGELF	TRBJ2-2	TRBV6-5
AWSGLAGADTGELF	TRBJ2-2	TRBV30
ASTHRRTGANQPQH	TRBJ1-5	TRBV19
ASRQDRGSSYEQY	TRBJ2-7	TRBV3-1
SARGGYTYEQY	TRBJ2-7	TRBV20-1
ASSLSGTTSTDTQY	TRBJ2-3	TRBV7-6